This record concerns one T cell receptor (beta chain) sequence. The sample comes from a study of shared clonotypes between healthy human individuals. CD4+ cells were split into CD45RA+ naive and CD45RA-negative memory subsets. TCRdb's copy holds only in-frame clones and misses some; the assay was immunoSEQ multiplex PCR. Here the sample spans 2,500,000 or so clones, approximately 93% being singletons. Per the germline V gene, CDR1 is MNHEY and CDR2 is SVGAGI. CDR3 length: 15 residues. Trimming removed 5 bases at V and 1 base at J, with 14 bases between. The material sequenced was naive CD4+ T cells from PBMCs. Subset indicated: CD45RA+ positively selected. The TCR comes from a man between 18 and 29 years old in good health. Some clones in this sample may be carry-over from other donors' samples. This chain uses TRBV6-5 with TRBJ1-2; D call uncertain. The CDR3 loop reads CASSAYAGLNYGYTF. CDR3 in DNA: TGTGCCAGCAGTGCATATGCAGGCCTTAACTATGGCTACACCTTC.